This T cell receptor beta chain was obtained from a study of shared clonotypes between healthy human individuals. Regarding the study as a whole: What naive subsets generally showed was a larger estimated richness than memory subsets showed.

Researchers divided each subset's genomic DNA evenly across several immunoSEQ plates. The authors loaded around 200 ng DNA, around 32,000 T cell genomes, into sorted-subset replicate PCRs. As processed by the authors: ImmunoSEQ output held junction-only sequences without quality scores, so filtering differed. Repertoires were generated with immunoSEQ multiplex PCR, while TCRdb's copy carries only in-frame clones and drops some. The V and J calls and clone size were taken over from that table, and D and trimming were inferred from the DNA. The repertoire holds approximately 590,000 clones, with roughly 95% as singletons. Concerning this clone itself: The antigen remains unidentified. This specimen includes other DNA sequences encoding the same CDR3.

The length of the CDR3 is 12 residues. V lost 3 bases to trimming and J lost 4 bases, with 7 bases between them. Germline V gene data show CDR1 as MDHEN and CDR2 as SYDVKM. Terminally differentiated effector memory CD45RA+ cells were excluded by CCR7 positive selection of CD45RO-negative cells. The sequenced material came from naive CD8+ T cells sorted from blood. This chain connects TRBV28 to TRBJ2-7; D unclear. The TCR sequence derives from a woman in her 30s in good health. The CDR3 sequence is CASSFPGYEQYF. The CDR3 DNA reads as TGTGCCAGCAGTTTCCCCGGGTACGAGCAGTACTTC.